This passage covers 31 T cell receptor beta chains from one sample sequenced in a study of blood T cell repertoires in COVID-19. The table came from immunoSEQ multiplex PCR; TCRdb's copy has only in-frame clones and leaves some out. Among 250,000 to 350,000 clones listed, 70% to 90% were seen once. The source material was PBMCs or T cells enriched from blood (not recorded which). The receptors originated from a woman aged 25 to 39 who had recovered from COVID-19.

This rearrangement joins TRBV2 to TRBJ1-3, with a possible D match to TRBD1 (5 bases). The CDR3 runs to 15 residues. Germline assignment: CDR1 SNHLY and CDR2 FYNNEI. V was clipped by 5 bases and J by 4 bases, with 15 bases between them. Here the CDR3 DNA reads TGTGCCAGCAGTTCCCGGCGGGGGGAGGGAAACACCATATATTTT. It codes for CASSSRRGEGNTIYF.

The chain combines TRBV12-3 or TRBV12-4 with TRBJ1-5; D gene uncertain. V was clipped by 6 bases and J by 2 bases, with 5 bases between them. This CDR3 contains 12 residues. The DNA for the CDR3 is TGTGCCAGCAGAATCGGCAATCAGCCCCAGCATTTT. It codes for CASRIGNQPQHF.

V and J are TRBV28 and TRBJ1-1, with TRBD1 as a possible D gene (5 bases). CDR3 length: 13 residues. V gave up 10 bases and J gave up 6 bases, with 18 bases separating them. Germline values: CDR1 MDHEN, CDR2 SYDVKM. The CDR3 bases are TGTGCCATCCGGGACTCCCAAGCGCCTGAAGCTTTCTTT. Residues: CAIRDSQAPEAFF.

In this sample, this clone turned up a few times. The rearrangement uses TRBV19 and TRBJ1-5, with 9 bases fitting TRBD1. The CDR3 is made up of 14 amino acids. V lost 6 bases to trimming and J lost 3 bases; unmatched junction nucleotides: 3. Germline V CDR1 and CDR2: LNHDA, SQIVND (reference sequence). The CDR3 loop reads CASRTGGSNQPQHF. The CDR3 coding sequence is TGTGCCAGTAGGACAGGGGGTTCCAATCAGCCCCAGCATTTT.

In this sample, this clone turned up a few times. J is TRBJ1-1 and V is TRBV3-1 (or the pseudogene TRBV3-2); the D gene is possibly TRBD1 (6 bases). The V end was cut by 4 bases, the J end by 3 bases, with 12 bases between. The germline gives CDR1 LGHDT, CDR2 YNNKEL (reference sequence). The CDR3 covers 14 residues. CDR3 bases: TGTGCCAGCAGCCCACAGGGTTCGGACACTGAAGCTTTCTTT. As protein: CASSPQGSDTEAFF.

This clone appeared a single time. V and J are TRBV30 and TRBJ2-7; maybe TRBD1 (6 bases). Germline V gives CDR1 GTSNPN, CDR2 SVGIG (reference sequence). V lost 3 bases and J 0 bases, leaving 18 bases between the germline ends. There are 16 residues in the CDR3. CDR3 sequence (DNA): TGTGCCTGGAGGCCCTGGGGGCAACTTGACTCCTACGAGCAGTACTTC. Its translation: CAWRPWGQLDSYEQYF.

V usage is TRBV2 and J usage is TRBJ2-5, with D perhaps matching TRBD1 (7 bases). V was trimmed by 6 bases and J by 2 bases, leaving 16 bases between them. The length of the CDR3 is 15 residues. Per germline, CDR1 SNHLY and CDR2 FYNNEI. CDR3 region: CASRDRRRGQETQYF. CDR3 coding DNA: TGTGCCAGCAGGGACAGGCGGAGGGGGCAAGAGACCCAGTACTTC.

V and J are TRBV9 and TRBJ1-5; tentatively, D is TRBD1 (5 bases). With 4 bases removed from V and 4 bases from J, the gap between germline ends came to 12 bases. The CDR3 has 14 residues. Germline V gene lookup returns CDR1 SGDLS and CDR2 YYNGEE. DNA for the CDR3: TGTGCCAGCAGCCGGGGGGATCCTAATCAGCCCCAGCATTTT. Residues: CASSRGDPNQPQHF.

V gene TRBV11-3 combines with J gene TRBJ2-3; TRBD2 matches 11 bases. The CDR3 is 16 residues long. From germline, CDR1 is SGHNT and CDR2 YENEEA. The J segment lost 2 bases and the V segment lost 5 bases, leaving 6 bases of the junction unmatched. This CDR3 is CASSPGTSGPTDTQYF. In nucleotides, the CDR3 is TGTGCCAGCAGCCCAGGGACTAGCGGACCCACAGATACGCAGTATTTT.

This clone has just a few counts. The rearrangement uses TRBV25-1 and TRBJ2-2; 9 bases match TRBD1. The CDR3 totals 14 residues. The trim removed 6 bases at V and 3 bases at J, leaving 2 bases unmatched. Germline V gene data show CDR1 as MGHDK and CDR2 as SYGVNS. The CDR3 loop is CASRQGADTGELFF. The CDR3 bases are TGTGCCAGCAGACAGGGGGCGGACACCGGGGAGCTGTTTTTT.

The chain couples TRBV19 to TRBJ2-5, with 8 bases fitting TRBD2. CDR1 is LNHDA, CDR2 SQIVND, per germline (reference sequence). CDR3 length equals 17 residues. V shed 7 bases, J shed 7 bases, and the junction held 20 bases outside the gene matches. Written as DNA, the CDR3 is TGTGCCAGTAACCCAGCGGCAGGGGCGGGGGGCCAGTGGACCCAGTACTTC. Translated: CASNPAAGAGGQWTQYF.

The CDR3 nucleotides read TGTGCCAGCAGCCGAGGTGGGTTTCGGCTGTTTTTT. Its protein product is CASSRGGFRLFF. This chain connects TRBV5-6 to TRBJ1-4; D is uncertain. This CDR3 contains 12 residues. Germline assignment: CDR1 SGHDT and CDR2 YYEEEE. V lost 4 bases and J lost 14, with 15 bases in between.

This CDR3 is CASSSRGGMNTEAFF. CDR3 in DNA: TGTGCCAGTAGTTCCCGGGGGGGCATGAACACTGAAGCTTTCTTT. The chain carries TRBV19 and TRBJ1-1, with D maybe TRBD1 (6 bases). The CDR3 runs to 15 residues. The V and J ends lost 5 bases and 0 bases respectively, with 13 bases between them. Germline V gene sequence: CDR1 LNHDA, CDR2 SQIVND (reference sequence).

The rearrangement links TRBV28 to TRBJ1-2; TRBD1 aligns across 9 bases. The germline V gene has CDR1 MDHEN and CDR2 SYDVKM. The V segment lost 1 base and the J segment 6 bases; nucleotides outside the gene matches: 12. The CDR3 has 17 amino acids. The CDR3 sequence: CASSLYPRTGAFHGYTF. DNA for the CDR3: TGTGCCAGCAGTTTATATCCAAGGACAGGGGCATTTCATGGCTACACCTTC.

CDR3 sequence (DNA): TGTGCCAGCAGCCCCCGGGACAGGGGGTTCGGGACCCAGTACTTC. Translation gives CASSPRDRGFGTQYF. This chain connects TRBV2 to TRBJ2-5; 11 nucleotides match TRBD1. V lost 6 bases, J lost 7 bases, and 10 bases stayed unmatched. The CDR3 is made up of 15 amino acids. Germline V lookup: CDR1 SNHLY, CDR2 FYNNEI.

The CDR3 DNA reads as TGTGCCAGTAGCCTTTTGGGGACAGGGCCCTACGAGCAGTACTTC. It encodes CASSLLGTGPYEQYF. This chain links TRBV19 with TRBJ2-7; 9 bases are a match to TRBD1. Per germline, CDR1 LNHDA and CDR2 SQIVND (reference sequence). The CDR3 is 15 amino acids. Germline trimming cut 6 bases from V and 2 bases from J; bases unmatched to any gene: 8.

This sequence joins TRBV5-1 and TRBJ1-4; the D gene is possibly TRBD1 (6 bases). The CDR3 is made up of 14 amino acids. Trimming took 2 bases from V and 8 from J, leaving 13 bases between them. CDR1 is SGHRS and CDR2 is YFSETQ in the germline V gene. CDR3 sequence reads: CASSFRGLREKLFF. CDR3 DNA sequence: TGCGCCAGCAGCTTCAGGGGTCTGAGGGAAAAACTGTTTTTT.

The gene calls are TRBV28 and TRBJ2-2; TRBD1 matches 7 bases. CDR1 and CDR2 from the germline V gene are MDHEN and SYDVKM. The CDR3 is 15 amino acids. V was pared by 2 bases and J by 1 base, with 1 base of the junction left unmatched. The CDR3 is CASSLRTGNTGELFF. CDR3 coding DNA: TGTGCCAGCAGTTTAAGGACAGGGAACACCGGGGAGCTGTTTTTT.

A single count supports this clone. The V call is TRBV7-9, the J call TRBJ2-3, with D possibly matching TRBD1 (5 bases). The CDR3 consists of 16 residues. Germline-derived CDR1 and CDR2 are SEHNR and FQNEAQ (reference sequence). Trimming removed 1 base at V and 0 bases at J, with 11 bases between. Here the CDR3 DNA reads TGTGCCAGCAGCTTAGTTCAGGGTTCTAGCACAGATACGCAGTATTTT. Translated, it gives CASSLVQGSSTDTQYF.

V is TRBV29-1 and J is TRBJ2-1; tentative D call: TRBD1 (5 bases). The germline gives CDR1 SQVTM, CDR2 ANQGSEA. V dropped 5 bases and J dropped 6 bases, with 14 bases sitting between them. The CDR3 sequence is 13 residues long. The CDR3 spells CSVKGALSNEQFF. CDR3 nucleotides: TGCAGCGTTAAAGGGGCCCTTAGCAATGAGCAGTTCTTC.

This chain connects TRBV30 to TRBJ1-4; TRBD1 matches 8 bases. This CDR3 is 18 amino acids long. Germline V CDR1 and CDR2: GTSNPN, SVGIG (reference sequence). V dropped 4 bases and J dropped 0; count of bases not matched to a gene: 13. In nucleotides, the CDR3 is TGTGCCTGGATAGGGGGGTTGACAGGGGCCGCAACTAATGAAAAACTGTTTTTT. Encoded protein: CAWIGGLTGAATNEKLFF. The full variable domain, with the rest looked up from reference TRBV30 and TRBJ1-4, is SQTIHQWPATLVQPVGSPLSLECTVEGTSNPNLYWYRQAAGRGLQLLFYSVGIGQISSEVPQNLSASRPQDRQFILSSKKLLLSDSGFYLCAWIGGLTGAATNEKLFFGSGTQLSVL.

This sequence joins TRBV4-1 and TRBJ1-1, with 7 bases matching TRBD1. Losses at the gene ends were 7 bases for V and 5 bases for J; bases not matched to a gene: 10. The length of the CDR3 is 14 residues. Germline V gene data show CDR1 as MGHRA and CDR2 as YSYEKL. The chain's CDR3 is CASNTPGQKTEAFF. The CDR3 bases are TGCGCCAGCAATACCCCGGGACAGAAGACTGAAGCTTTCTTT.

The sample holds a few counts of this clone. The CDR3 is CASSVGTGGHQPQHF. The CDR3, as DNA: TGTGCCAGCAGCGTAGGGACAGGGGGCCATCAGCCCCAGCATTTT. The chain joins TRBV9 to TRBJ1-5; 11 positions match TRBD1. Germline CDR1 SGDLS, CDR2 YYNGEE. J lost 5 bases, V lost 0 bases, and 1 base had no gene match. The CDR3 spans 15 residues.

The chain is built from TRBV6-5 and TRBJ1-2; D ambiguous. Germline CDR1 and CDR2: MNHEY and SVGAGI. The CDR3 sequence is 13 residues long. Between the trimmed V and J ends, which lost 3 bases and 2 bases, there was a span of 7 bases. CDR3: CASSYRLNYGYTF. The CDR3 DNA sequence: TGTGCCAGCAGTTATAGATTAAACTATGGCTACACCTTC.

This clone was picked up one time. One junction end disagrees with the germline gene, perhaps due to a read error. V and J are TRBV6-5 and TRBJ1-5; D is perhaps TRBD1 (5 bases). The CDR3 totals 14 residues. Germline CDR1 reads MNHEY; CDR2 reads SVGAGI. CDR3 amino acids: CVSSGTSRDQPQHF. The DNA of the CDR3 is TGTGTCAGCAGCGGAACTTCCAGGGATCAGCCCCAGCATTTT.

The J gene is TRBJ1-1, the V gene TRBV6-5, with 12 bases identical to TRBD1. CDR3 length equals 15 residues. The V gene's germline CDR1 is MNHEY and CDR2 SVGAGI. The junction had 0 bases not matched to a gene; V was cut back by 1 base and J by 3 bases. CDR3 sequence: CASSYWDRGHTEAFF. The CDR3 DNA reads as TGTGCCAGCAGTTACTGGGACAGGGGGCACACTGAAGCTTTCTTT.

CDR3 residues: CASSPEGQHTGELFF. Here the CDR3 DNA reads TGCGCCAGCAGCCCAGAGGGGCAGCACACCGGGGAGCTGTTTTTT. The chain employs TRBV4-1 and TRBJ2-2, with D possibly called TRBD1 or TRBD2 (5 bases each). CDR1 and CDR2 (germline): MGHRA, YSYEKL. This CDR3 contains 15 residues. Trimming took off 4 bases at V and 3 bases at J, with 12 bases between the two ends.

This sequence joins TRBV3-1 (or the pseudogene TRBV3-2) and TRBJ1-4; D is possibly TRBD1 (5 bases). V lost 2 bases to trimming and J lost 10 bases, with 20 bases between them. CDR1 and CDR2 from the germline V gene are LGHDT and YNNKEL (reference sequence). This CDR3 has 16 amino acids. DNA of the CDR3: TGTGCCAGCAGCCAATTTCAAAGGGGCACCCTGGCAAAACTGTTTTTT. This encodes CASSQFQRGTLAKLFF.

This rearrangement joins TRBV9 to TRBJ1-2; 8 bases match TRBD1. In germline, CDR1 is SGDLS, CDR2 YYNGEE. The CDR3 spans 14 residues. The J segment lost 11 bases and the V segment lost 3 bases, leaving 12 bases of the junction unmatched. The CDR3 DNA sequence: TGTGCCAGCAGCGGCCCCACACCGGGACAGGAGTACACCTTC. Protein: CASSGPTPGQEYTF.

About this clone itself: This CDR3 is also generated by other DNA sequences in the sample. V and J are TRBV27 and TRBJ1-5; unclear D gene. Deletions cut 2 bases from V and 4 bases from J, with 6 bases between. The germline V gene encodes CDR1 MNHEY and CDR2 SMNVEV (reference sequence). The CDR3 consists of 13 residues. CDR3 residues: CASSLAGNQPQHF. For the CDR3, the DNA is TGTGCCAGCAGTTTAGCGGGGAATCAGCCCCAGCATTTT.

This clone was counted between two and nine times. Here the CDR3 DNA reads TGTGCCAGCAGTCCCGGTTTAGGAGGGTACAATGAGCAGTTCTTC. It codes for CASSPGLGGYNEQFF. V gene TRBV6-6 combines with J gene TRBJ2-1; D perhaps matches TRBD2 (6 bases). Germline CDR1 and CDR2: MNHNY and SVGAGI (reference sequence). This CDR3 is built from 15 residues. Trimming stripped 5 bases from V and 4 bases from J, with 15 bases between.